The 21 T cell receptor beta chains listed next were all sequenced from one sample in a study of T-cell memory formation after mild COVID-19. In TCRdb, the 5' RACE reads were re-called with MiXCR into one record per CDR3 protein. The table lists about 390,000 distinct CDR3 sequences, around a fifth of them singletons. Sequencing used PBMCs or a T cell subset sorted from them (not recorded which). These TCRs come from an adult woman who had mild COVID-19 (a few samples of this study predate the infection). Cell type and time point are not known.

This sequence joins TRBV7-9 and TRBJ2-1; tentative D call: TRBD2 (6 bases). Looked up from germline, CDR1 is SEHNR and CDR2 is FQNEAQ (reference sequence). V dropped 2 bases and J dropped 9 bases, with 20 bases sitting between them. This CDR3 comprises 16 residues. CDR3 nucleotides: TGTGCCAGCAGCTTAATGGGGAACTCGGGGGTTGGTGAGCAGTTCTTC. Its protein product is CASSLMGNSGVGEQFF.

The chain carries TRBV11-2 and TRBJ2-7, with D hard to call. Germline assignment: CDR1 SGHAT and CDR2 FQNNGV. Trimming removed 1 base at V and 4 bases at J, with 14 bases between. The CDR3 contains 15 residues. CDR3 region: CASSLVLLAAYEQYF. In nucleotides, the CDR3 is TGTGCCAGCAGCTTAGTTCTCCTGGCTGCATACGAGCAGTACTTC.

CDR3 residues: CSFVNSGLAGVREQYF. For the CDR3, the DNA is TGCAGCTTCGTGAATTCGGGACTAGCGGGAGTCCGGGAGCAGTACTTC. The chain combines TRBV29-1 with TRBJ2-7; 14 nucleotides line up with TRBD2. V lost 8 bases and J lost 7; bases outside the gene matches: 16. Germline CDR1 is SQVTM and CDR2 is ANQGSEA. The CDR3 has 16 residues.

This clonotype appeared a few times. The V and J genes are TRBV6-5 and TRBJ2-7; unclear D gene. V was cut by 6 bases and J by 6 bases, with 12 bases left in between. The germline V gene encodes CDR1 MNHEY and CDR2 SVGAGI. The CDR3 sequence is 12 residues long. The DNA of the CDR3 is TGTGCCAGCAGAACCCCCCCCTCCGAGCAGTACTTC. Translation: CASRTPPSEQYF.

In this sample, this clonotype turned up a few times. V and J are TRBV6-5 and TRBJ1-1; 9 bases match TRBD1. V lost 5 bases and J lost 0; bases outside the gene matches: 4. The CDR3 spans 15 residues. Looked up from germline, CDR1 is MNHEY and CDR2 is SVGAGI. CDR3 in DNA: TGTGCCAGCAGTAAGGACAGGGGCATGAACACTGAAGCTTTCTTT. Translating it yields CASSKDRGMNTEAFF.

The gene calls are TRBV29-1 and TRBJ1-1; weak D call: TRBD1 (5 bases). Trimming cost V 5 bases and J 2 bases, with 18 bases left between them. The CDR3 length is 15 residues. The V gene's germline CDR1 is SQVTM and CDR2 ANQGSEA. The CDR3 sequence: CSVTRPRQKNTEAFF. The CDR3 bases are TGCAGCGTTACTCGGCCCCGACAGAAAAACACTGAAGCTTTCTTT.

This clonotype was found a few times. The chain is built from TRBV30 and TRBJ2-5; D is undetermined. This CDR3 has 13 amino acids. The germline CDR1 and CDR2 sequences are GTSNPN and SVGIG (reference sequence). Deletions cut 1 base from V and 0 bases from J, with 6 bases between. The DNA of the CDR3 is TGTGCCTGGAGTGGGGATTACCAAGAGACCCAGTACTTC. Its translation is CAWSGDYQETQYF.

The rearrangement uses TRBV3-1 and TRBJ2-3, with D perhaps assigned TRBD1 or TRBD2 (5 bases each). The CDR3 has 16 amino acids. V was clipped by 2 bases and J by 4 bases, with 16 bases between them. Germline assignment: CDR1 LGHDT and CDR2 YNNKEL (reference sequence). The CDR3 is CASSQTERGTADTQYF. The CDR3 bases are TGTGCCAGCAGCCAAACCGAGAGGGGCACAGCAGATACGCAGTATTTT.

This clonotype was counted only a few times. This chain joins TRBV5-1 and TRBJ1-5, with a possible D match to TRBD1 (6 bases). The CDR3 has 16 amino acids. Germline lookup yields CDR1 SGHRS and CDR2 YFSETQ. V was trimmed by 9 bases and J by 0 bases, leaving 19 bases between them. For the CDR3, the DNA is TGCGCCAACCGGGACAAGCCCCATTATAGCAATCAGCCCCAGCATTTT. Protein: CANRDKPHYSNQPQHF. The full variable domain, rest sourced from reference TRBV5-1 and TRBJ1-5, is KAGVTQTPRYLIKTRGQQVTLSCSPISGHRSVSWYQQTPGQGLQFLFEYFSETQRNKGNFPGRFSGRQFSNSRSEMNVSTLELGDSALYLCANRDKPHYSNQPQHFGDGTRLSIL.

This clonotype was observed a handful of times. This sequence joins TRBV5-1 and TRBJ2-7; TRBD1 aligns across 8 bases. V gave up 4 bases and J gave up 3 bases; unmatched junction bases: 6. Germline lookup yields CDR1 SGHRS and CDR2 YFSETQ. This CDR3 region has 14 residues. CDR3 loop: CASSRLGQDYEQYF. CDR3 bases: TGCGCCAGCAGCCGCTTGGGACAGGACTACGAGCAGTACTTC.

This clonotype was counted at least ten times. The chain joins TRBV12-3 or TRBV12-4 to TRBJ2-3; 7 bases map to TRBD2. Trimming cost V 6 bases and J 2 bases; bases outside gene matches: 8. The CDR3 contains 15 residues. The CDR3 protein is CASSLLAAHTDTQYF. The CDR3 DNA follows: TGTGCCAGCAGCCTTCTAGCGGCCCACACAGATACGCAGTATTTT.

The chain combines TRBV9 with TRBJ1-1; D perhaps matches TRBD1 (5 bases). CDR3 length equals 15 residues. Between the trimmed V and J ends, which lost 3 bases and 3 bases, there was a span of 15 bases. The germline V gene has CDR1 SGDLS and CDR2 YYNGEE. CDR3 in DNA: TGTGCCAGCAGCGAAACAGGCGATTGGGACACTGAAGCTTTCTTT. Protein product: CASSETGDWDTEAFF.

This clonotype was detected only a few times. The CDR3 coding sequence is TGTGCCAGCAGCGCGGGCGGACGGAGAGGACGAAATTCACCCCTCCACTTT. Amino acid sequence: CASSAGGRRGRNSPLHF. The chain has TRBV7-2 and TRBJ1-6; unclear D gene. The V and J ends lost 5 bases and 7 bases respectively, with 21 bases between them. Looked up from germline, CDR1 is SGHTA and CDR2 is FQGNSA. CDR3 length equals 17 residues.

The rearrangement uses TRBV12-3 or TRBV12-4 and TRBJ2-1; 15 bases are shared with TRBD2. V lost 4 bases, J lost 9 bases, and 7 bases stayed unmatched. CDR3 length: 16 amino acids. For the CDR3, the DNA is TGTGCCAGCAGTTCCCACGGGACTAGCGGGGGGCTTGAGCAGTTCTTC. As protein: CASSSHGTSGGLEQFF.

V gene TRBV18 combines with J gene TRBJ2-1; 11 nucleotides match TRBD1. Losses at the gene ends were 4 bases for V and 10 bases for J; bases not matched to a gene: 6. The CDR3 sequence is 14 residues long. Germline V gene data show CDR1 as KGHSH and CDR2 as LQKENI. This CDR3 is CASSLGQGAQEQFF. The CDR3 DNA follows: TGTGCCAGCTCACTCGGACAGGGGGCTCAGGAGCAGTTCTTC.

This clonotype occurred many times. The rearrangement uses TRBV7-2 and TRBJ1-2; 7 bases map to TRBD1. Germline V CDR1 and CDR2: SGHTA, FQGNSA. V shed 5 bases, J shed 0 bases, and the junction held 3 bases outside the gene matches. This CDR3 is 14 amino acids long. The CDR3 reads CASSSDRANYGYTF. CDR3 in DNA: TGTGCCAGCAGCAGCGACAGGGCTAACTATGGCTACACCTTC.

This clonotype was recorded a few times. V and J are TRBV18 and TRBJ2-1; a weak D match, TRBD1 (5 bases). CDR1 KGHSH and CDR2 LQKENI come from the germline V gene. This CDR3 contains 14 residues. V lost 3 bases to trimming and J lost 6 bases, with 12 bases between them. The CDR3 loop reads CASSPLSTVNEQFF. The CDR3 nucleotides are TGTGCCAGCTCACCCCTCTCGACAGTCAATGAGCAGTTCTTC.

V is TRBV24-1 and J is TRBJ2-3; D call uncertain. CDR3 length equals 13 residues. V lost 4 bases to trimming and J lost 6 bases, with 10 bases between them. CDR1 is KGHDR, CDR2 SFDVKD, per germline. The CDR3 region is CATSETTRDTQYF. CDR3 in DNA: TGTGCCACCAGTGAGACCACACGGGATACGCAGTATTTT.

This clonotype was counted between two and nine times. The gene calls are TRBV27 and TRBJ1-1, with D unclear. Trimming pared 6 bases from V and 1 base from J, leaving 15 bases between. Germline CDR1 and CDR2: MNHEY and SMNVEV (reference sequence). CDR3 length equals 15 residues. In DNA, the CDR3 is TGTGCCAGCAGGCCATCCCTGGGAGCGAACACTGAAGCTTTCTTT. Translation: CASRPSLGANTEAFF.

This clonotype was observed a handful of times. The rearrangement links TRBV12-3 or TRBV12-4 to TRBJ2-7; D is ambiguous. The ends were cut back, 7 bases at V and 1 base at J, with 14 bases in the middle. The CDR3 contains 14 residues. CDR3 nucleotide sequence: TGTGCCAGCACCCTTTTAGGCAGTTCCTACGAGCAGTACTTC. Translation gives CASTLLGSSYEQYF.

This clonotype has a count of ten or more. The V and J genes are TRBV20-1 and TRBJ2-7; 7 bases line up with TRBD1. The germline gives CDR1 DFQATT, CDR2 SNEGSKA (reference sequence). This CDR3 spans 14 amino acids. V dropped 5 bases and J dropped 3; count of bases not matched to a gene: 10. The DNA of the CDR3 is TGCAGTGCTTCTCCCGGGACAGATAACTACGAGCAGTACTTC. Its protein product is CSASPGTDNYEQYF.